This TCR beta chain comes out of a study of cytomegalovirus exposure and HLA in healthy donors. Study-wide background: Drawn from HLA-typed donors, 65 million to 100 million unique TCRs were held in an early data release.

Study-wide results and limits: Researchers catalogued about 150 TCR beta chains as cytomegalovirus-associated. CMV serostatus was the only immune exposure information that was available.

V lost 5 bases, J lost 5 bases, and 7 bases stayed unmatched. In germline, CDR1 is SGHVS, CDR2 FQNEAQ. This CDR3 spans 15 amino acids. With respect to this clone: The target antigen is unknown.

In the PCR, 60 Vbeta and 13 Jbeta primers were used. The protocol was immunoSEQ multiplex PCR, while the TCRdb copy is restricted to in-frame clones and leaves out a portion. The table includes 110,000 or so clones, roughly 70% detected once. The TCR originated in a woman in her 70s in good health and CMV-seropositive. The chain links TRBV7-8 to TRBJ2-5; 11 bases match TRBD2. The material sequenced was PBMCs. CDR3 in DNA: TGTGCCAGCAGCACCTTAGCGGGGGGGCCCGAGACCCAGTACTTC. Its protein is CASSTLAGGPETQYF.